The 5 T cell receptor beta chains below come from one sample, sequenced in a study of cytomegalovirus exposure and HLA in healthy donors. With 60 Vbeta and 13 Jbeta primers, the PCR was carried out. Sequencing used immunoSEQ multiplex PCR; TCRdb keeps in-frame clones, though not all of them. The sample holds some 140,000 clones, roughly 80% seen once. Sequenced: PBMCs. The receptors come from a man aged 18 to 30 in good health and CMV-seronegative.

About this clone: The sample holds other DNA sequences that translate to the same CDR3. This rearrangement joins TRBV5-1 to TRBJ2-7, with D tentatively TRBD1 (5 bases). The V end was cut by 0 bases, the J end by 3 bases, with 7 bases between. Germline-derived CDR1 and CDR2 are SGHRS and YFSETQ. The CDR3 has 13 residues. This CDR3 reads CASSLGQSYEQYF. The CDR3 region has the DNA TGCGCCAGCAGCTTGGGACAGAGCTACGAGCAGTACTTC. The complete variable domain, with remaining parts taken from reference TRBV5-1 and TRBJ2-7, reads KAGVTQTPRYLIKTRGQQVTLSCSPISGHRSVSWYQQTPGQGLQFLFEYFSETQRNKGNFPGRFSGRQFSNSRSEMNVSTLELGDSALYLCASSLGQSYEQYFGPGTRLTVT.

The chain employs TRBV18 and TRBJ1-2, with D possibly matching TRBD1 (5 bases). The CDR3 contains 14 residues. V gave up 3 bases and J gave up 4 bases, with 12 bases separating them. Germline lookup yields CDR1 KGHSH and CDR2 LQKENI. The CDR3 spells CASSPPGRSYGYTF. CDR3 DNA: TGTGCCAGCTCACCCCCAGGGCGGAGCTATGGCTACACCTTC.

On this clone: In the same sample, other DNA sequences code for this CDR3. The CDR3 nucleotides are TGTGCCAGCAGCTTAGGGGGTGCAGGGGGCCAAGAGACCCAGTACTTC. Residues: CASSLGGAGGQETQYF. This chain connects TRBV7-2 to TRBJ2-5; 7 nucleotides agree with TRBD1. CDR1 is SGHTA, CDR2 FQGNSA, per germline. The CDR3 runs to 16 residues. J gave up 1 base and V 1 base, and 6 bases lay outside the gene matches.

The chain uses TRBV7-9 and TRBJ2-4; D perhaps matches TRBD2 (6 bases). Trimming stripped 5 bases from V and 1 base from J, with 12 bases between. This CDR3 comprises 15 residues. Germline V gives CDR1 SEHNR, CDR2 FQNEAQ (reference sequence). The CDR3 sequence is CASSPGGVAKNIQYF. In nucleotides, the CDR3 is TGTGCCAGCAGCCCCGGGGGAGTGGCCAAAAACATTCAGTACTTC.

The genes are TRBV7-8 and TRBJ1-2, with 10 bases matching TRBD1. Germline trimming cut 6 bases from V and 6 bases from J; bases unmatched to any gene: 4. CDR3 length: 13 amino acids. Germline V gene data show CDR1 as SGHVS and CDR2 as FQNEAQ. The CDR3 protein is CASSPTGGDGYTF. CDR3 DNA: TGTGCCAGCAGTCCGACAGGGGGCGATGGCTACACCTTC.